The present entry profiles one T cell receptor beta chain with its context. Its antigen is still unknown. Base qualities are not at hand, and no much larger clone is one base apart. Other DNA sequences in the sample encode the same CDR3. This record comes from a study of blood T cell repertoires in COVID-19 (dated by TCRdb to the early 2020s). Some background on the complete study: Collaborator samples came from the United States, Italy and Spain and covered acute and convalescent phases of COVID-19. The samples were drawn from the first 160 participants of the ongoing ImmuneRACE study and from 950 to 1,500 subjects provided by 6 global collaborators. Sample metadata almost always included a de-identified subject ID, COVID-19 status, age in years and sex. The material from the prospective study consisted of cDNA or gDNA derived from T cells, B-cell-depleted T cells, or PBMCs. The repertoires were released in a freely available public database meant as a resource for research on the immune response to SARS-CoV-2. HLA class I and class II types, where available, came from metadata supplied by the sample provider rather than from assay-based typing. Deeply sampled blood TCRbeta repertoires from subjects exposed to, actively infected with, or recovered from COVID-19 were included in the dataset. Broad study findings and their caveats: The amount of clinical and demographic metadata varied by source and participant and was provided uncurated.

The germline V gene gives CDR1 as MDHEN and CDR2 as SYDVKM. At the junction V is shortened by 3 bases and J by 2 bases; bases outside the gene matches: 1. The CDR3 has 16 amino acids, counting the end cysteine and phenylalanine. CDR3 DNA only is kept here, 48 bases in frame from base 1. TCRbeta CDR3 regions were amplified from genomic DNA using the immunoSEQ Assay, a bias-controlled multiplex PCR. Per the source publication's procedure: Within the assay, amplification of reference gene primers was used to estimate how many nucleated cells each sample contained. To quantify the absolute abundance of each unique TCRbeta CDR3 rearrangement, sequence reads were collapsed and filtered. For each sample, productive Simpson clonality was calculated by taking the square root of Simpson's diversity index across productive rearrangements. TCRdb's version of the immuneACCESS table is confined to in-frame rearrangements and falls short of the full clone set. An unresolved V gene accounts for under half of the shortfall where checked; the remainder is of unknown origin. V and J calls and clone size are copied from that table; D and trimming were computed from the DNA. This sample comprises 95,000 to 120,000 clones, 60% to 85% of them detected only once. Less than 2% of the sample rests with the top ten.

Collaborating institutions collected whole blood in K2EDTA tubes following their own protocols. For TCRbeta analysis, collaborators shipped samples as frozen whole blood, isolated PBMCs, or DNA extracted from either of those sample types. The sequence was obtained from a woman in her thirties or forties with acute or convalescent COVID-19. Specimen: peripheral blood. The sequence joins TRBV28 to TRBJ2-5, with 15 middle bases fitting TRBD2. CDR3 loop: CASSLGLAGGQETQYF. The DNA sequence is as follows: TGTGCCAGCAGTTTGGGACTAGCGGGGGGTCAAGAGACCCAGTACTTC.